A selection of T cell receptor beta chains follows, all from one sample in a study of cytomegalovirus exposure and HLA in healthy donors. TCRdb's table, derived via immunoSEQ multiplex PCR, lists solely in-frame clones and lacks some. Of 80,000 to 100,000 clones detected, about four fifths appear once; the ten largest clones hold under 4%. Sequencing input: PBMCs. The source of these receptors is a female donor in good health and CMV-seropositive. Each CDR3 is given with its conserved first and last residue. D genes are given only for firm matches. Size tells how often a clone was seen (once, few, many) or the class of an expanded clone, and some rows leave it out.

TRBV5-4	TRBJ2-1	TRBD1	NA	TGTGCCAGCAGCTCCGGGACAGCCCTAAATGAGCAGTTCTTC	CASSSGTALNEQFF
TRBV7-9	TRBJ2-1	TRBD2	NA	TGTGCCAGCCTCCGGACCCCTGGACTAGACGTTTTCGGGAATGAGCAGTTCTTC	CASLRTPGLDVFGNEQFF
TRBV5-1	TRBJ2-5	TRBD2	NA	TGCGCCAGCAGCACGGGACTAGCGGGGGGGCCCTATGAGACCCAGTACTTC	CASSTGLAGGPYETQYF
TRBV6-1	TRBJ2-2	TRBD1	NA	TGTGCCAGCAGTACCCGGGACAGGGACACCGGGGAGCTGTTTTTT	CASSTRDRDTGELFF
TRBV14	TRBJ1-6	NA	few	TGTGCCAGCAGCCAGACGGACACCCGAACACCTTATTCACCCCTCCACTTT	CASSQTDTRTPYSPLHF
TRBV5-1	TRBJ2-7	TRBD1	NA	TGCGCCAGCAGCTGGGGGACAGGGGAATCCTACGAGCAGTACTTC	CASSWGTGESYEQYF
TRBV7-7	TRBJ2-1	TRBD2	few	TGTGCTAGCAGCTCCGCGCGGGAGGGGCGGGAGGGTGAGCAGTTCTTC	CASSSAREGREGEQFF
TRBV10-3	TRBJ2-3	NA	few	TGTGCCATCAGTGAAGGGGGCACAGATACGCAGTATTTT	CAISEGGTDTQYF
TRBV4-1	TRBJ1-4	NA	NA	TGCGCCAGCAGCCAAGAAACCCGGCGGGAAAAACTGTTTTTT	CASSQETRREKLFF
TRBV9	TRBJ1-4	NA	NA	TGTGCCAGCAGCCCGTCGGGTGGGGGCCGTGAAAAACTGTTTTTT	CASSPSGGGREKLFF
TRBV2	TRBJ2-1	NA	NA	TGTGCCAGCAGTGTACAACTCAGGATTTACAATGAGCAGTTCTTC	CASSVQLRIYNEQFF
TRBV6-5	TRBJ1-2	TRBD1	NA	TGTGCCAGCAGTTGGGACAGGGGATCTAGTGGCTACACCTTC	CASSWDRGSSGYTF
TRBV4-1	TRBJ2-3	NA	NA	TGCGCCAGCAGCCAGGCCGACAGGAGCACAGATACGCAGTATTTT	CASSQADRSTDTQYF
TRBV5-1	TRBJ2-5	TRBD2	NA	TGCGCCAGCAGCTCCGGACTAGATTTAACGTTGGGCGGTTGGGAGACCCAGTACTTC	CASSSGLDLTLGGWETQYF
TRBV7-3	TRBJ2-1	NA	NA	TGTGCCAGCAGCTTAACGGTCTCCCGGAATGAGCAGTTCTTC	CASSLTVSRNEQFF
TRBV6-1	TRBJ1-5	NA	NA	TGTGCCAGCAGTGTATCCCGGGGTAATCAGCCCCAGCATTTT	CASSVSRGNQPQHF
TRBV6-5	TRBJ2-4	NA	once	TGTGCCAGCAGTTACTCAGGGGGATCTGCCAAAAACATTCAGTACTTC	CASSYSGGSAKNIQYF
TRBV4-2	TRBJ1-5	TRBD1	NA	TGTGCCAGCAGCCAGGCCTGGGACAGATATAGCAATCAGCCCCAGCATTTT	CASSQAWDRYSNQPQHF
TRBV2	TRBJ1-5	TRBD1	once	TGTGCCAGCAGTGTATCGGGACAGCCCTATCAGCCCCAGCATTTT	CASSVSGQPYQPQHF
TRBV7-9	TRBJ2-5	NA	NA	TGTGCCAGCAGCTTAAACCGGGTCCAAGAGACCCAGTACTTC	CASSLNRVQETQYF
TRBV5-1	TRBJ1-6	TRBD1	NA	TGCGCCAGCAGCGCAAGGACAGGGCACAATTCACCCCTCCACTTT	CASSARTGHNSPLHF
TRBV27	TRBJ2-1	TRBD2	NA	TGTGCCAGCACCGTTAGCGGGGCCTACAATGAGCAGTTCTTC	CASTVSGAYNEQFF
TRBV7-9	TRBJ2-1	TRBD1	NA	TGTGCCAGCAGCTTTAGGCAGGGGGCGCCCAATGAGCAGTTCTTC	CASSFRQGAPNEQFF
TRBV6-1	TRBJ1-2	NA	NA	TGTGCCAGCAGTGAAGCGGGTTGGGGGGGGTATGGCTACACCTTC	CASSEAGWGGYGYTF
TRBV29-1	TRBJ2-7	NA	NA	TGCAGCGTTGTTGGGACCCCTCAGGGGCTCTACGAGCAGTACTTC	CSVVGTPQGLYEQYF
TRBV4-2	TRBJ1-2	NA	NA	TGTGCCAGCAAGCCGGCAGGGCTGAACTATGGCTACACCTTC	CASKPAGLNYGYTF
TRBV27	TRBJ2-5	TRBD2	NA	TGTGCCAGCAGTTTTGGCGGACTAGCGGGGTCGGAGACCCAGTACTTC	CASSFGGLAGSETQYF
TRBV27	TRBJ2-7	TRBD1	NA	TGTGCCAGCAGAAACGCCGGGACAGGGGGTAATCACGAGCAGTACTTC	CASRNAGTGGNHEQYF
TRBV5-1	TRBJ1-1	NA	few	TGCGCCAGCAGCCCTGTCCTTATGCAGGGAAACACTGAAGCTTTCTTT	CASSPVLMQGNTEAFF
TRBV7-9	TRBJ2-5	NA	NA	TGTGCCAGCAGACTCGGGACACAAGAGACCCAGTACTTC	CASRLGTQETQYF
TRBV2	TRBJ2-1	TRBD1	NA	TGTGCCAGCAGCGCCGACAGGGGGTCCTACAATGAGCAGTTCTTC	CASSADRGSYNEQFF
TRBV11-3	TRBJ1-1	NA	NA	TGTGCCAGCAGCTTAGAATTTGGGCTTGAAGCTTTCTTT	CASSLEFGLEAFF
TRBV11-2	TRBJ2-7	NA	NA	TGTGCCAGCAGCCTCAGGAGGGCTTTCCCCTACGAGCAGTACTTC	CASSLRRAFPYEQYF
TRBV19	TRBJ1-5	NA	NA	TGTGCCAGTAGTTCCAGACGGGGAAATCAGCCCCAGCATTTT	CASSSRRGNQPQHF
TRBV13	TRBJ2-7	TRBD1	NA	TGTGCCAGCAGAAGGGACAGGGCCGAGCAGTACTTC	CASRRDRAEQYF
TRBV7-2	TRBJ2-7	TRBD2	NA	TGTGCCAGCAGCTTATCCGGGACTAAGGTGACCTACGAGCAGTACTTC	CASSLSGTKVTYEQYF
TRBV7-9	TRBJ1-1	NA	NA	TGTGCCAGCAGCGCAGAACCTCGGCGGGCTTTCTTT	CASSAEPRRAFF
TRBV5-1	TRBJ2-5	NA	once	TGCGCCAGCAGCTTGGAGGTAGGGGTGGAGACCCAGTACTTC	CASSLEVGVETQYF
TRBV5-1	TRBJ2-1	TRBD2	few	TGCGCCAGCAGCTCGAACCCGGGACTAGCGGGAGTGAATGAGCAGTTCTTC	CASSSNPGLAGVNEQFF
TRBV21-1	TRBJ1-5	NA	NA	TGTGCCAGCAGCCAGGACAGTAATCAGCCCCAGCATTTT	CASSQDSNQPQHF
TRBV2	TRBJ1-2	TRBD1	once	TGTGCCGTGCGAAGGACAGGGACCTTCTATGGCTACACCTTC	CAVRRTGTFYGYTF
TRBV7-3	TRBJ2-5	NA	NA	TGTGCCAGCAGCCCCCGAGCTAGCGCCGGAGGAGAGACCCAGTACTTC	CASSPRASAGGETQYF
TRBV6-5	TRBJ1-1	NA	NA	TGTGCCAGCAGTTACAATCGACTGGGGGGATGGACTGAAGCTTTCTTT	CASSYNRLGGWTEAFF